The 7 T cell receptor beta chains below come from one sample, sequenced in a study of CD8+ T cells in alopecia areata. Treatment in this sample: oral pan-JAK inhibitor, 5-10 mg twice daily. In each case, RNA was isolated and then reverse transcribed into cDNA as the sequencing template. Repertoires were generated with immunoSEQ multiplex PCR, while TCRdb's copy carries only in-frame clones and drops some. The sample has about 74,000 clones, roughly 28% seen once. The sample in question was CD8+ T cells sorted from blood, obtained at week 4, from a patient treated with tofacitinib. These receptors all come from a human donor with alopecia areata.

This chain joins TRBV28 and TRBJ2-3; possible D gene TRBD2, 6 bases. V lost 0 bases to trimming and J lost 1 base, with 14 bases between them. The CDR3 contains 17 residues. CDR1 and CDR2 (germline): MDHEN, SYDVKM. Here the CDR3 reads CASSLWTPGEGTDTQYF. For the CDR3, the DNA is TGTGCCAGCAGTTTATGGACCCCGGGAGAAGGCACAGATACGCAGTATTTT.

The genes are TRBV29-1 and TRBJ1-1, with 8 bases identical to TRBD1. Trimming removed 8 bases from V and 1 base from J; junction bases left unmatched: 9. Germline CDR1 reads SQVTM; CDR2 reads ANQGSEA. CDR3 length: 14 residues. The chain's CDR3 is CSTWGTGENTEAFF. The CDR3 DNA follows: TGCAGCACCTGGGGGACAGGAGAGAACACTGAAGCTTTCTTT.

V and J are TRBV29-1 and TRBJ1-2; the D gene is possibly TRBD1 (5 bases). The CDR3 consists of 11 residues. V was trimmed by 7 bases and J by 6 bases, leaving 12 bases between them. CDR1 and CDR2 (germline): SQVTM, ANQGSEA. CDR3 sequence (DNA): TGCAGCGCCCTTCAAGGGGATGGCTACACCTTC. Its translation is CSALQGDGYTF.

The V call is TRBV7-9, the J call TRBJ2-1, with a possible D match to TRBD2 (5 bases). This CDR3 is built from 12 residues. The germline gives CDR1 SEHNR, CDR2 FQNEAQ (reference sequence). V shed 3 bases and J shed 15 bases, with 15 bases lying between them. CDR3 sequence: CASSFGSGVGFF. CDR3 sequence (DNA): TGTGCCAGCAGCTTTGGATCCGGGGTGGGGTTCTTC.

The chain is built from TRBV27 and TRBJ2-3, with D perhaps TRBD1 (6 bases). The CDR3 consists of 20 residues. The V gene's germline CDR1 is MNHEY and CDR2 SMNVEV (reference sequence). Deletions cut 3 bases from V and 2 bases from J, with 27 bases between. CDR3 coding DNA: TGTGCCAGCAGTTTCCGGGTTCCAGGGGAGCTTCAGTCACACACAGATACGCAGTATTTT. This codes for CASSFRVPGELQSHTDTQYF.

The chain couples TRBV29-1 to TRBJ2-3, with 7 bases that match TRBD1. Germline values: CDR1 SQVTM, CDR2 ANQGSEA. The V and J ends lost 7 bases and 1 base, in that order; junction bases with no gene match: 5. The CDR3 is 13 residues long. Here the CDR3 DNA reads TGCAGCGGACAGGGTCGCGGCACAGATACGCAGTATTTT. Protein sequence: CSGQGRGTDTQYF.

This clone was detected a few times. This chain joins TRBV29-1 and TRBJ2-5, with TRBD1 matching 9 bases. CDR1 is SQVTM, CDR2 ANQGSEA, per germline. The V segment lost 6 bases and the J segment 3 bases; nucleotides outside the gene matches: 14. CDR3 size: 16 residues. The CDR3 DNA sequence: TGCAGCGTCACCGGGACAGGGAAGGGCATCAAAGAGACCCAGTACTTC. It yields the protein CSVTGTGKGIKETQYF.